Listed below are T cell receptor beta chains from one sample, sequenced in a study of T cells in Graves' hyperthyroidism and ophthalmopathy. Each CDR3 protein gets one entry after TCRdb re-called the multiplex PCR reads with MiXCR. The data hold around 480,000 distinct CDR3 sequences, with under 15% observed a single time. Sequencing was performed on blood. The receptors stem from a woman under 30 with Graves' hyperthyroidism. CDR3s include the opening cysteine and the closing phenylalanine or tryptophan. Each record gives: D gene, clone size, CDR3 length, V gene, J gene, CDR3 DNA, CDR3 protein. The D gene is left open where the match is weak. The listing skips clone size in some rows; elsewhere it reads once, few, many or a size class.

TRBD2,many,15,TRBV9,TRBJ2-1,TGTGCCAGCAGCGCTAGCGGGTTCTCCTACAATGAGCAGTTCTTC,CASSASGFSYNEQFF
NA,many,14,TRBV5-1,TRBJ1-2,TGCGCCAGCAGCTTGGAGTGGCAGGACTATGGCTACACCTTC,CASSLEWQDYGYTF
TRBD2,few,18,TRBV12-3/TRBV12-4,TRBJ2-3,TGTGCCAGCAGTCCAGACCCGATTGCGGGAGGGCCGGGAGATACGCAGTATTTT,CASSPDPIAGGPGDTQYF
NA,many,14,TRBV30,TRBJ1-3,TGTGCCTGGACCAACAGTGGGTCTGGAAACACCATATATTTT,CAWTNSGSGNTIYF
NA,many,16,TRBV11-2,TRBJ1-3,TGTGCCAGCAGACACACCACGACAGGCTCTGGAAACACCATATATTTT,CASRHTTTGSGNTIYF
NA,few,15,TRBV6-5,TRBJ2-1,TGTGCCAGCAGTTACTCCCCGGGATCCTACAATGAGCAGTTCTTC,CASSYSPGSYNEQFF
NA,NA,16,TRBV5-8,TRBJ2-5,TGTGCCAGCAGGGAATGGGGCAAATCACCTGAGGAGACCCAGTACTTC,CASREWGKSPEETQYF
NA,many,14,TRBV7-3,TRBJ1-1,TGTGCCAGCAGCTTACTTCCTGAAGGCACTGAAGCTTTCTTT,CASSLLPEGTEAFF
NA,few,14,TRBV14,TRBJ2-2,TGTGCCAGCAGGGCACAGGTGGGCACCGGGGAGCTGTTTTTT,CASRAQVGTGELFF
NA,NA,14,TRBV9,TRBJ1-1,TGTGCCAGCAGCCCCCCAGGGATTGCCACTGAAGCTTTCTTT,CASSPPGIATEAFF
TRBD2,NA,16,TRBV7-2,TRBJ2-3,TGTGCCAGCAGCCCCTGGACTAGCGGGCGGGGAGATACGCAGTATTTT,CASSPWTSGRGDTQYF
TRBD1,NA,17,TRBV2,TRBJ1-3,TGTGCCAGCAGTGAAAGGACAGGGGTCTCCTCTGGAAACACCATATATTTT,CASSERTGVSSGNTIYF
TRBD1,many,15,TRBV6-1,TRBJ1-1,TGTGCCAGCAGCGCACCGGGACAGGGTACCACTGAAGCTTTCTTT,CASSAPGQGTTEAFF
NA,few,13,TRBV30,TRBJ1-1,TGTGCCTGGAGGGCAGAACTCAACACTGAAGCTTTCTTT,CAWRAELNTEAFF
NA,many,15,TRBV28,TRBJ2-7,TGTGCCAGCAGTTTATCTCTAGAGGCCTACGACGGGCAGTACTTC,CASSLSLEAYDGQYF
TRBD2,NA,17,TRBV3-1,TRBJ2-2,TGTGCCAGCAGCCAGCTAGGACTAGCGGGTAACACCGGGGAGCTGTTTTTT,CASSQLGLAGNTGELFF
NA,many,13,TRBV30,TRBJ2-2,TGTGCCTGGAGTGTAGGGATTACCGGGGAGCTGTTTTTT,CAWSVGITGELFF